These 22 T cell receptor beta chains share one sample of origin, sequenced in a study of molecular identifiers for immune sequencing clone quantification. MiXCR, run by TCRdb on the PCR reads, gives a single entry per CDR3 protein. This repertoire shows some 680,000 distinct CDR3 sequences, roughly 25% found once; its top ten account for roughly 0.83%. The sequenced sample consisted of naive CD8+ T cells from blood, with Jurkat cell RNA spiked in. Subset here: FACS-sorted CD8+CD4-CCR7+CD45RA+ naive T cells. These TCRs come from a human donor in good health. Some libraries in this study had Jurkat cell RNA spiked in.

The gene calls are TRBV7-9 and TRBJ2-1, with 10 bases matching TRBD2. CDR1 is SEHNR, CDR2 FQNEAQ, per germline (reference sequence). This CDR3 has 17 amino acids. The V gene end was trimmed by 5 bases and the J gene end by 3 bases; junction bases not matched to a gene: 10. In DNA, the CDR3 is TGTGCCAGCAGCGATCCAACTAGCGGGAAATACTACAATGAGCAGTTCTTC. Protein product: CASSDPTSGKYYNEQFF.

As regards this clonotype: This clone may be a read error of a much larger clone one base away. The gene calls are TRBV2 and TRBJ2-3; the D is unclear. Germline CDR1 and CDR2: SNHLY and FYNNEI. V shed 8 bases and J shed 3 bases, with 15 bases lying between them. This CDR3 has 14 amino acids. CDR3 sequence: CASETTPGTDTQYF. CDR3 sequence (DNA): TGTGCCAGCGAAACCACCCCTGGTACAGATACGCAGTATTTT.

This clonotype was detected only a few times. The chain is built from TRBV21-1 and TRBJ1-3; the table's D call TRBD1 went unverified against the DNA. TRBV21-1 counts as a pseudogene. CDR3 length equals 15 residues. The chain's CDR3 is CARGEGEGSGNTIYF. The DNA of the CDR3 is TGTGCCCGAGGAGAGGGTGAGGGCTCTGGAAACACCATATATTTT.

Regarding this clonotype: An end of the junction does not agree with germline; a read error may underlie this. The chain carries TRBV9 and TRBJ2-3, with a possible D match to TRBD1 (6 bases). CDR1 and CDR2 (germline): SGDLS, YYNGEE. There are 16 residues in the CDR3. The CDR3 DNA sequence: TGTGCCCGCAGCACCAGCTTGGACAGCCACACAGATACGCAGTATTTT. Protein product: CARSTSLDSHTDTQYF.

This clonotype was counted ten times or more. This chain connects TRBV4-1 to TRBJ1-1, with 10 bases fitting TRBD1. The V segment lost 3 bases and the J segment 5 bases; nucleotides outside the gene matches: 6. Looked up from germline, CDR1 is MGHRA and CDR2 is YSYEKL. The CDR3 consists of 15 residues. The CDR3 DNA sequence: TGCGCCAGCAGCCACGCGGGGACAGGGGATACTGAAGCTTTCTTT. This codes for CASSHAGTGDTEAFF.

Many counts were recorded for this clonotype. The chain couples TRBV19 to TRBJ1-1, with unresolved D. V lost 5 bases and J 3 bases, leaving 16 bases between the germline ends. Germline V gene lookup returns CDR1 LNHDA and CDR2 SQIVND (reference sequence). CDR3 length equals 15 residues. CDR3 coding DNA: TGTGCCAGTAGTCCCTTCCAAGGTGCGGACACTGAAGCTTTCTTT. Its translation: CASSPFQGADTEAFF.

This clonotype was seen a handful of times. The rearrangement uses TRBV7-9 and TRBJ1-1; unclear D gene. Germline V lookup: CDR1 SEHNR, CDR2 FQNEAQ (reference sequence). Deletions cut 1 base from V and 3 bases from J, with 6 bases between. The CDR3 sequence is 13 residues long. CDR3 residues: CASSLEEHTEAFF. The DNA of the CDR3 is TGTGCCAGCAGCTTAGAGGAGCACACTGAAGCTTTCTTT. Looking up the rest from reference TRBV7-9 and TRBJ1-1 gives the full variable domain: DTGVSQNPRHKITKRGQNVTFRCDPISEHNRLYWYRQTLGQGPEFLTYFQNEAQLEKSRLLSDRFSAERPKGSFSTLEIQRTEQGDSAMYLCASSLEEHTEAFFGQGTRLTVV.

Notes on this clonotype: One junction end does not reproduce the germline sequence, and a read error may be involved. The CDR3 region has the DNA TGTGCCTGCAGTTACCAGGGAAGGTACGGGACAGATCTAGCGGGAGGGCCCTACGAGCAGTACTTC. This codes for CACSYQGRYGTDLAGGPYEQYF. V usage is TRBV6-5 and J usage is TRBJ2-7; 12 nucleotides line up with TRBD2. The CDR3 extends over 22 amino acids. Germline V gene lookup returns CDR1 MNHEY and CDR2 SVGAGI.

This chain links TRBV12-3 or TRBV12-4 with TRBJ1-5; weak D call: TRBD1 (5 bases). The V gene lost 3 bases and the J gene lost 5 bases, with 8 bases spanning the gap. CDR3 length: 13 amino acids. The CDR3 region has the DNA TGTGCCAGCAGTTTTTCGGGGGATCAGCCCCAGCATTTT. The encoded protein is CASSFSGDQPQHF.

A word on this clonotype: Germline is not matched at one junction end, which may reflect a read error. The gene calls are TRBV4-1 and TRBJ2-2, with D possibly matching TRBD2 (5 bases). The germline V gene has CDR1 MGHRA and CDR2 YSYEKL. The CDR3 extends over 11 amino acids. This CDR3 is CASSQVGELSF. As DNA, the CDR3 is TGCGCCAGCAGCCAAGTCGGGGAGCTGTCTTTT.

The chain carries TRBV3-1 and TRBJ2-3, with unresolved D. Trimming removed 3 bases from V and 3 bases from J, with 4 bases in between. The CDR3 is made up of 12 amino acids. CDR1 and CDR2 from the germline V gene are LGHDT and YNNKEL (reference sequence). The CDR3 DNA reads TGTGCCAGCAGCCAGCAGACAGATACGCAGTATTTT. It codes for CASSQQTDTQYF.

A word on this clonotype: A much larger clonotype is one base distant, so this may be a read error. This chain connects TRBV4-3 to TRBJ1-1, with TRBD1 as a possible D gene (6 bases). This CDR3 is built from 15 residues. The germline CDR1 and CDR2 sequences are LGHNA and YSLEER. With 0 bases removed from V and 3 bases from J, the gap between germline ends came to 11 bases. The CDR3 sequence is CASSQDRGRDTEAFF. The DNA for the CDR3 is TGCGCCAGCAGCCAAGACAGGGGTCGGGACACTGAAGCTTTCTTT.

V and J are TRBV18 and TRBJ1-1; D is unresolved. The CDR3 has 15 residues. V dropped 6 bases and J dropped 3 bases, with 17 bases sitting between them. CDR1 is KGHSH, CDR2 LQKENI, per germline. The CDR3 reads CASSMGSNSDTEAFF. In nucleotides, the CDR3 is TGTGCCAGCTCCATGGGTTCAAATTCGGACACTGAAGCTTTCTTT.

Points on this clonotype: A much larger clone sits a single nucleotide away, making a read error possible. The rearrangement links TRBV7-2 to TRBJ2-1; the match to TRBD2 covers 11 bases. The CDR3 loop spans 14 amino acids. The germline V gene has CDR1 SGHTA and CDR2 FQGNSA. The CDR3: CGSSYGLAGNEQFF. CDR3 bases: TGTGGCAGCAGCTACGGACTAGCGGGCAATGAGCAGTTCTTC. Supplemented by reference TRBV7-2 and TRBJ2-1, the full variable domain reads GAGVSQSPSNKVTEKGKDVELRCDPISGHTALYWYRQSLGQGLEFLIYFQGNSAPDKSGLPSDRFSAERTGGSVSTLTIQRTQQEDSAVYLCGSSYGLAGNEQFFGPGTRLTVL.

This clonotype appeared many times. The gene calls are TRBV7-9 and TRBJ2-3, with D tentatively TRBD1 or TRBD2 (5 bases each). Germline loops: CDR1 SEHNR, CDR2 FQNEAQ (reference sequence). The CDR3 loop spans 14 amino acids. V was shortened by 6 bases and J by 5 bases, with 15 bases between the two germline ends. This CDR3 reads CASSPTGPVDTQYF. The DNA for the CDR3 is TGTGCCAGCAGTCCGACGGGGCCCGTAGATACGCAGTATTTT.

The chain recombines TRBV6-5 with TRBJ2-7, with a weak D call TRBD2 (6 bases). Per germline, CDR1 MNHEY and CDR2 SVGAGI. Between the trimmed V and J ends, which lost 0 bases and 1 base, there was a span of 31 bases. CDR3 length: 22 amino acids. CDR3 DNA sequence: TGTGCCAGCAGTTACTCCCTCCCCCTACTAGCCGGGGAGTGGGGGAGATCCTACGAGCAGTACTTC. Its translation: CASSYSLPLLAGEWGRSYEQYF.

This clonotype was recorded a few times. The gene calls are TRBV12-3 or TRBV12-4 and TRBJ1-2, with TRBD1 identical over 7 bases. Trimming took 7 bases from V and 2 from J; bases not matched to a gene: 10. The CDR3 length is 15 residues. The CDR3 loop reads CASTPYPTGNYGYTF. The CDR3 region has the DNA TGTGCCAGCACCCCTTACCCGACAGGGAACTATGGCTACACCTTC.

This clonotype was found many times. V usage is TRBV7-2 and J usage is TRBJ2-4; D gene unclear. The CDR3 length is 16 residues. Germline values: CDR1 SGHTA, CDR2 FQGNSA. The V end lost 6 bases, the J end lost 0 bases, and 15 bases lay between the germline ends. The DNA for the CDR3 is TGTGCCAGCAGTGATCTCCCCCCAGTAGCCAAAAACATTCAGTACTTC. The encoded protein is CASSDLPPVAKNIQYF.

This clonotype came up many times. The CDR3 coding sequence is TGTGCCAGCAGCTCAGGGGGCCTCGAGCAGTACTTC. Residues: CASSSGGLEQYF. The chain combines TRBV7-9 with TRBJ2-7; TRBD1 agrees at 8 bases. CDR3 size: 12 residues. Germline CDR1 and CDR2: SEHNR and FQNEAQ (reference sequence). The trim removed 4 bases at V and 6 bases at J, leaving 2 bases unmatched. The complete variable domain, with remaining parts taken from reference TRBV7-9 and TRBJ2-7, reads DTGVSQNPRHKITKRGQNVTFRCDPISEHNRLYWYRQTLGQGPEFLTYFQNEAQLEKSRLLSDRFSAERPKGSFSTLEIQRTEQGDSAMYLCASSSGGLEQYFGPGTRLTVT.

The genes are TRBV4-1 and TRBJ2-5, with D tentatively TRBD2 (7 bases). Trimming pared 3 bases from V and 5 bases from J, leaving 13 bases between. The germline V gene encodes CDR1 MGHRA and CDR2 YSYEKL. The CDR3 extends over 14 amino acids. CDR3 coding DNA: TGCGCCAGCAGCCAGGGAGGGGGTCGGGAGACCCAGTACTTC. It encodes CASSQGGGRETQYF.

The chain couples TRBV20-1 to TRBJ1-1; D uncertain. The CDR3 covers 15 residues. CDR1 is DFQATT and CDR2 is SNEGSKA in the germline V gene (reference sequence). The ends were cut back, 0 bases at V and 0 bases at J, with 11 bases in the middle. The DNA for the CDR3 is TGCAGTGCTAGAGATAGTAGAGGGATGAACACTGAAGCTTTCTTT. Protein: CSARDSRGMNTEAFF.

The chain links TRBV29-1 to TRBJ2-7; D is perhaps TRBD2 (5 bases). CDR3 length: 13 amino acids. Germline CDR1 and CDR2: SQVTM and ANQGSEA. Trimming stripped 6 bases from V and 0 bases from J, with 12 bases between. In nucleotides, the CDR3 is TGCAGCGTCGGACGGGGAAGCTCCTACGAGCAGTACTTC. This translates into CSVGRGSSYEQYF.